This T cell receptor beta chain is drawn from a study of OX40 agonist ivuxolimab in advanced cancers. Study-wide background: Past anti-PD-1, anti-PD-L1 or anti-CTLA-4 therapy was accepted, and 40% had received some. Study results and limitations: Antigen specificity of clonally expanded peripheral T cells was not established. Dose levels from 0.1 to 3.0 mg/kg saw CD4+ and CD8+ blood T cells expand clonally by week 6.

Germline CDR1 is SGHRS and CDR2 is YFSETQ. V gave up 1 base and J gave up 7 bases, with 14 bases separating them. The CDR3 consists of 14 residues. About this clone: The antigen is not known.

Produced via immunoSEQ multiplex PCR; TCRdb's table is partial and in-frame only. This sample has around 65,000 clones; around nine tenths occur once, and the top ten carry approximately 0.32%. At cycle 4 day 1, cycle 7 day 1, and baseline, blood was sampled. V and J are TRBV5-1 and TRBJ1-2; D is uncertain. This specimen consisted of CD4+ or CD8+ T cells sorted from blood, obtained in a trial of the OX40 agonist ivuxolimab. The receptor's source is an adult with an advanced solid tumor such as melanoma, head and neck, liver or kidney cancer. CDR3 in amino acids: CASSLSGGNGGYTF. CDR3 nucleotides: TGCGCCAGCAGCTTGTCAGGAGGGAACGGTGGCTACACCTTC. The whole variable domain, filled in from reference TRBV5-1 and TRBJ1-2, reads KAGVTQTPRYLIKTRGQQVTLSCSPISGHRSVSWYQQTPGQGLQFLFEYFSETQRNKGNFPGRFSGRQFSNSRSEMNVSTLELGDSALYLCASSLSGGNGGYTFGSGTRLTVV.